Shown below are 13 T cell receptor beta chains from a single sample sequenced in a study of T cell repertoires in cytomegalovirus infection. TCRdb fed the reads into MiXCR, producing one record per CDR3 protein. Seen here are around 530,000 distinct CDR3 sequences, less than 30% observed once, and the top ten hold about 13%. Sequencing was done on a sample of PBMCs. Receptor source: a human donor in good health (CMV status not recorded). Some clones in this sample may be carry-over from other donors' samples.

This clonotype was detected ten times or more. V usage is TRBV7-2 and J usage is TRBJ1-2; weak D call: TRBD1 (5 bases). The CDR3 is made up of 15 amino acids. Looked up from germline, CDR1 is SGHTA and CDR2 is FQGNSA. Trimming removed 5 bases at V and 8 bases at J, with 21 bases between. CDR3 in DNA: TGTGCCAGCAGCCCGAACGGGGGGGAATGGGTCGGCTACACCTTC. Translating it yields CASSPNGGEWVGYTF. The full variable domain, its missing parts supplied by reference TRBV7-2 and TRBJ1-2, is GAGVSQSPSNKVTEKGKDVELRCDPISGHTALYWYRQSLGQGLEFLIYFQGNSAPDKSGLPSDRFSAERTGGSVSTLTIQRTQQEDSAVYLCASSPNGGEWVGYTFGSGTRLTVV.

The CDR3 loop is CASSSGQGAWEQYV. In nucleotides, the CDR3 is TGTGCCAGCAGTTCCGGACAGGGGGCGTGGGAGCAGTACGTC. The chain links TRBV28 to TRBJ2-7, with TRBD1 matching 11 bases. This CDR3 is built from 14 residues. J gave up 7 bases and V 4 bases, and 6 bases lay outside the gene matches. Germline V gives CDR1 MDHEN, CDR2 SYDVKM.

This chain's CDR3 is CSVDTGPPLYEQYF. The CDR3 coding sequence is TGCAGCGTTGATACAGGACCCCCCCTCTACGAGCAGTACTTC. The chain couples TRBV29-1 to TRBJ2-7; tentatively, D is TRBD1 (5 bases). Trimming left V 3 bases short and J 3 bases short, with 15 bases between. Germline V gene sequence: CDR1 SQVTM, CDR2 ANQGSEA. CDR3 length: 14 amino acids.

V usage is TRBV28 and J usage is TRBJ2-3; D uncertain. With 4 bases removed from V and 1 base from J, the gap between germline ends came to 6 bases. CDR3 length equals 13 residues. Per germline, CDR1 MDHEN and CDR2 SYDVKM. CDR3 in amino acids: CASSYSGTDTQYF. As DNA, the CDR3 is TGTGCCAGCAGTTATTCGGGCACAGATACGCAGTATTTT.

V is TRBV6-2 or TRBV6-3 and J is TRBJ2-1; a possible D gene is TRBD2 (6 bases). The V gene's germline CDR1 is MNHEY and CDR2 SVGEGT. The CDR3 runs 14 residues. V lost 0 bases and J lost 4, with 7 bases in between. CDR3 nucleotides: TGTGCCAGCAGTTACTCCGGGACTTACAATGAGCAGTTCTTC. Its translation is CASSYSGTYNEQFF.

V gene TRBV7-2 combines with J gene TRBJ2-3, with D possibly being TRBD2 (7 bases). V lost 3 bases and J lost 3, with 13 bases in between. Germline-derived CDR1 and CDR2 are SGHTA and FQGNSA. The length of the CDR3 is 15 residues. The CDR3 DNA reads TGTGCCAGCAGCTTGAGGGGGGGGAGGACAGATACGCAGTATTTT. It is translated as CASSLRGGRTDTQYF.

This clonotype was found many times. The chain recombines TRBV4-1 with TRBJ1-5, with D tentatively TRBD1 (6 bases). CDR1 is MGHRA, CDR2 YSYEKL, per germline. This CDR3 region has 15 residues. Trimming removed 1 base from V and 7 bases from J, with 14 bases in between. CDR3 sequence (DNA): TGCGCCAGCAGCCAAGTACAGGGAGTTTGGCAGCCCCAGCATTTT. It is translated as CASSQVQGVWQPQHF.

This clonotype has a handful of counts. The chain combines TRBV12-3 or TRBV12-4 with TRBJ1-2, with D perhaps matching TRBD1 (5 bases). The ends were cut back, 7 bases at V and 2 bases at J, with 14 bases in the middle. CDR3 length equals 14 residues. Here the CDR3 reads CASTPGRLNYGYTF. The CDR3 bases are TGTGCCAGCACCCCGGGACGGTTAAACTATGGCTACACCTTC.

The chain is built from TRBV14 and TRBJ2-5; D remains ambiguous. The V gene's germline CDR1 is SGHDN and CDR2 FVKESK. With 1 base removed from V and 4 bases from J, the gap between germline ends came to 7 bases. This CDR3 is built from 13 residues. The CDR3, as DNA: TGTGCCAGCAGCCAAGTCTGGGGAGAGACCCAGTACTTC. Protein product: CASSQVWGETQYF.

This clonotype was picked up a small number of times. The rearrangement joins TRBV30 to TRBJ2-1, with D maybe TRBD2 (5 bases). Germline lookup yields CDR1 GTSNPN and CDR2 SVGIG (reference sequence). The CDR3 length is 14 residues. Trimming took 4 bases from V and 3 from J, leaving 13 bases between them. In DNA, the CDR3 is TGTGCCTGGAATCCGGGGAGCGACTACAATGAGCAGTTCTTC. This codes for CAWNPGSDYNEQFF.

This clonotype has a count of ten or more. DNA of the CDR3: TGTGCCAGCAGCTTGGGACAGGGGGCGGCTTATGGCTACACCTTC. It yields the protein CASSLGQGAAYGYTF. J is TRBJ1-2 and V is TRBV7-2; 12 bases are a match to TRBD1. The V gene's germline CDR1 is SGHTA and CDR2 FQGNSA. With 3 bases clipped from V and 5 bases from J, the junction kept 4 bases outside the gene matches. This CDR3 contains 15 residues.

Many counts were recorded for this clonotype. The chain uses TRBV7-2 and TRBJ2-7, with 9 bases lining up with TRBD2. There are 16 residues in the CDR3. V lost 5 bases and J lost 6; bases outside the gene matches: 14. Germline V gives CDR1 SGHTA, CDR2 FQGNSA. Written as DNA, the CDR3 is TGTGCCAGCAGCGACAACCCGGGACTAGCCGGCTCCGAGCAGTACTTC. Amino acid sequence: CASSDNPGLAGSEQYF.

This clonotype was seen only a few times. The chain has TRBV7-9 and TRBJ1-2, with 12 bases matching TRBD1. Germline-derived CDR1 and CDR2 are SEHNR and FQNEAQ (reference sequence). The CDR3 is 18 residues long. Trimming at V came to 1 base and at J to 4 bases, leaving 10 bases not matched to a gene. The CDR3 region is CASSLGGTGGFYGYGYTF. CDR3 nucleotide sequence: TGTGCCAGCAGCTTAGGGGGGACAGGGGGCTTTTACGGCTATGGCTACACCTTC.